Listed here are 32 T cell receptor beta chains from one sample, sequenced in a study of T cell responses to AZD1222 COVID-19 vaccine. The table came from immunoSEQ multiplex PCR; TCRdb's copy has only in-frame clones and leaves some out. This repertoire shows 40,000 to 50,000 clones, roughly 83% found once; its top ten account for 18%. The material sequenced was peripheral blood, taken 28 days after the second AZD1222 dose. The receptors were sampled from an adult who received the AZD1222 COVID-19 vaccine.

This clone is labeled medium-sized. The rearrangement joins TRBV19 to TRBJ1-2; D possibly corresponds to TRBD1 (6 bases). The V gene lost 4 bases and the J gene lost 6 bases, with 15 bases spanning the gap. The CDR3 consists of 14 residues. Germline CDR1 reads LNHDA; CDR2 reads SQIVND (reference sequence). The CDR3 nucleotides are TGTGCCAGTAGTACTTGGACAGCAACGGATGGCTACACCTTC. Residues: CASSTWTATDGYTF. The variable domain in full, with the rest retrieved from reference TRBV19 and TRBJ1-2, is DGGITQSPKYLFRKEGQNVTLSCEQNLNHDAMYWYRQDPGQGLRLIYYSQIVNDFQKGDIAEGYSVSREKKESFPLTVTSAQKNPTAFYLCASSTWTATDGYTFGSGTRLTVV.

This clone was counted a single time. The chain combines TRBV7-9 with TRBJ2-7; 9 bases agree with TRBD1. The CDR3 loop spans 14 amino acids. V shed 6 bases, J shed 4 bases, and the junction held 7 bases outside the gene matches. CDR1 SEHNR and CDR2 FQNEAQ come from the germline V gene (reference sequence). The CDR3 DNA is TGTGCCAGCAGGGATACAGGGGGCGGATACGAGCAGTACTTC. Its translation is CASRDTGGGYEQYF.

This clone showed up just a few times. This sequence joins TRBV5-1 and TRBJ2-7; possible D gene TRBD1, 6 bases. The germline V gene has CDR1 SGHRS and CDR2 YFSETQ. The CDR3 covers 15 residues. Trimming took 0 bases from V and 0 from J, leaving 10 bases between them. CDR3 bases: TGCGCCAGCAGCTTGGAAGGGGGTTCCTCCTACGAGCAGTACTTC. This translates into CASSLEGGSSYEQYF.

V usage is TRBV20-1 and J usage is TRBJ1-2; D is perhaps TRBD1 (5 bases). The ends were cut back, 3 bases at V and 8 bases at J, with 16 bases in the middle. Germline V gene lookup returns CDR1 DFQATT and CDR2 SNEGSKA (reference sequence). This CDR3 spans 13 amino acids. CDR3: CSASLAGLRGYTF. The CDR3, as DNA: TGCAGTGCTAGTTTGGCAGGGTTGAGGGGCTACACCTTC.

The CDR3 here is CASSHRGGGQETQYF. For the CDR3, the DNA is TGTGCCAGCAGCCATCGTGGGGGGGGCCAAGAGACCCAGTACTTC. The chain carries TRBV14 and TRBJ2-5, with 7 bases matching TRBD2. In germline, CDR1 is SGHDN, CDR2 FVKESK. V was pared by 3 bases and J by 1 base, with 5 bases of the junction left unmatched. CDR3 length: 15 amino acids.

The V call is TRBV19, the J call TRBJ2-7, with 10 positions matching TRBD1. Germline V lookup: CDR1 LNHDA, CDR2 SQIVND (reference sequence). This CDR3 spans 15 amino acids. V was clipped by 5 bases and J by 2 bases; unmatched bases: 6. Here the CDR3 reads CASSEWDRGTYEQYF. CDR3 sequence (DNA): TGTGCCAGTAGTGAATGGGACAGGGGAACCTACGAGCAGTACTTC.

This chain uses TRBV11-2 with TRBJ2-6; 9 bases agree with TRBD1. V lost 3 bases and J lost 4; bases outside the gene matches: 7. The CDR3 is 17 amino acids. Germline V CDR1 and CDR2: SGHAT, FQNNGV. CDR3 coding DNA: TGTGCCAGCAGCTTTAGGGGACAGGGTGTAGGGGCCAACGTCCTGACTTTC. Its translation is CASSFRGQGVGANVLTF.

The chain joins TRBV19 to TRBJ1-6; D ambiguous. Trimming took 8 bases from V and 10 from J, leaving 21 bases between them. CDR3 length: 15 residues. The germline V gene has CDR1 LNHDA and CDR2 SQIVND (reference sequence). The CDR3 coding sequence is TGTGCCAGTGGATCCCCTCCTAACAGTGGCTCACCCCTCCACTTT. This translates into CASGSPPNSGSPLHF.

This rearrangement joins TRBV11-2 to TRBJ1-5, with D possibly TRBD1 on 6 matching bases. The CDR3 has 15 amino acids. The V end lost 1 base, the J end lost 7 bases, and 14 bases lay between the germline ends. Germline values: CDR1 SGHAT, CDR2 FQNNGV. The CDR3, as DNA: TGTGCCAGCAGCTTAGTTAACGGACAGAACCAGCCCCAGCATTTT. Translating gives CASSLVNGQNQPQHF.

The chain employs TRBV5-1 and TRBJ2-7, with 7 bases identical to TRBD1. The length of the CDR3 is 13 residues. V gave up 4 bases and J gave up 2 bases; unmatched junction bases: 3. Germline V gene sequence: CDR1 SGHRS, CDR2 YFSETQ. The chain's CDR3 is CASSGTETYEQYF. CDR3 nucleotides: TGCGCCAGCAGCGGGACAGAGACCTACGAGCAGTACTTC. Combining the CDR3 with reference TRBV5-1 and TRBJ2-7 gives the whole variable domain KAGVTQTPRYLIKTRGQQVTLSCSPISGHRSVSWYQQTPGQGLQFLFEYFSETQRNKGNFPGRFSGRQFSNSRSEMNVSTLELGDSALYLCASSGTETYEQYFGPGTRLTVT.

This clone came up a few times. CDR3 sequence reads: CASSVDDSGGEAGELFF. In nucleotides, the CDR3 is TGTGCCAGCAGCGTAGATGATAGCGGGGGTGAAGCCGGGGAGCTGTTTTTT. V usage is TRBV9 and J usage is TRBJ2-2; 9 bases line up with TRBD2. V was clipped by 0 bases and J by 6 bases; unmatched bases: 9. Germline V gives CDR1 SGDLS, CDR2 YYNGEE. The CDR3 is 17 amino acids.

A few counts support this clone. This rearrangement joins TRBV28 to TRBJ1-5; 8 bases are shared with TRBD1. CDR3 size: 15 residues. Germline assignment: CDR1 MDHEN and CDR2 SYDVKM. The junction had 8 bases not matched to a gene; V was cut back by 8 bases and J by 2 bases. CDR3 sequence (DNA): TGTGCCAGCCGCCTTGGGGACAGGCGCAATCAGCCCCAGCATTTT. Its translation is CASRLGDRRNQPQHF.

The rearrangement uses TRBV19 and TRBJ2-3; tentative D call: TRBD2 (5 bases). Germline CDR1 is LNHDA and CDR2 is SQIVND (reference sequence). This CDR3 is 13 amino acids long. Between the trimmed V and J ends, which lost 1 base and 6 bases, there was a span of 8 bases. CDR3 residues: CASSIVGADTQYF. In DNA form, the CDR3 reads TGTGCCAGTAGTATAGTGGGAGCGGATACGCAGTATTTT.

This clone appeared once. One end of the junction is discordant with germline, which a read error may explain. The chain links TRBV27 to TRBJ1-6, with D perhaps matching TRBD1 (5 bases). This CDR3 is 14 amino acids long. Germline V CDR1 and CDR2: MNHEY, SMNVEV (reference sequence). The CDR3, as DNA: TGTACCAGCAGTTACCTCTCGGGGCAATCACCCCTCCACTTT. It specifies CTSSYLSGQSPLHF.

The chain uses TRBV11-1 and TRBJ1-6; 9 bases fit TRBD1. CDR3 size: 14 residues. From germline, CDR1 is SGHAT and CDR2 FQDESV (reference sequence). Trimming removed 5 bases from V and 10 bases from J; junction bases left unmatched: 6. CDR3 in DNA: TGTGCCAGCAGCCGGGACAGGGAAGAATCACCCCTCCACTTT. This gives the protein CASSRDREESPLHF.

V usage is TRBV27 and J usage is TRBJ2-2; 7 nucleotides line up with TRBD1. V trimming: 7 bases; J trimming: 4 bases; junction bases outside the gene matches: 6. The germline V gene has CDR1 MNHEY and CDR2 SMNVEV (reference sequence). The CDR3 is made up of 14 amino acids. The CDR3 loop reads CASTRAGGTGELFF. Here the CDR3 DNA reads TGTGCCAGCACGAGGGCAGGGGGCACCGGGGAGCTGTTTTTT.

This clone was seen a single time. In DNA form, the CDR3 reads TGCGCCAGCAGCTTGGAGGGGGGCGTTAGCAATCAGCCCCAGCATTTT. Translating gives CASSLEGGVSNQPQHF. This rearrangement joins TRBV5-1 to TRBJ1-5; D possibly corresponds to TRBD1 (6 bases). Looked up from germline, CDR1 is SGHRS and CDR2 is YFSETQ. V was shortened by 0 bases and J by 0 bases, with 10 bases between the two germline ends. The CDR3 covers 16 residues.

V usage is TRBV6-5 and J usage is TRBJ2-2, with D perhaps TRBD1 (5 bases). CDR3 length: 15 amino acids. V dropped 10 bases and J dropped 3 bases, with 18 bases sitting between them. The germline V gene has CDR1 MNHEY and CDR2 SVGAGI. The CDR3 bases are TGTGCCATCCCTACTCACTTCAGGGACACCGGGGAGCTGTTTTTT. It translates to CAIPTHFRDTGELFF.

Turning to this clone: At one boundary the junction diverges from the germline segment, which might be a read error. The chain has TRBV7-7 and TRBJ2-2; a possible D gene is TRBD1 (6 bases). This CDR3 contains 15 residues. Germline CDR1 is SSHAT and CDR2 is FNYEAQ (reference sequence). CDR3 DNA sequence: TGTGCTAGCAGCTTAGTAGGGGGAAACACCGGGGAGCTGTTTTTT. Amino acids: CASSLVGGNTGELFF. Variable domain in full (rest from reference TRBV7-7 and TRBJ2-2): GAGVSQSPRYKVTKRGQDVTLRCDPISSHATLYWYQQALGQGPEFLTYFNYEAQPDKSGLPSDRFSAERPEGSISTLTIQRTEQRDSAMYRCASSLVGGNTGELFFGEGSRLTVL.

This clone was seen once. The chain joins TRBV2 to TRBJ2-2; possible D gene TRBD2, 6 bases. Germline V gene data show CDR1 as SNHLY and CDR2 as FYNNEI. Trimming pared 0 bases from V and 1 base from J, leaving 6 bases between. CDR3 length: 15 amino acids. The CDR3 DNA reads TGTGCCAGCAGTGAAGCCGGGGGGAACACCGGGGAGCTGTTTTTT. Its protein is CASSEAGGNTGELFF.

The V call is TRBV12-5, the J call TRBJ1-2; D possibly corresponds to TRBD1 (5 bases). This CDR3 has 13 amino acids. Trimming pared 1 base from V and 2 bases from J, leaving 5 bases between. Germline V CDR1 and CDR2: LGHNT, FRNRAP. Here the CDR3 DNA reads TGTGCTAGTGGTTTGGAGGGGAACTATGGCTACACCTTC. This translates into CASGLEGNYGYTF.

This clone was recorded once. The rearrangement joins TRBV9 to TRBJ1-1; D uncertain. Germline values: CDR1 SGDLS, CDR2 YYNGEE. Trimming shortened V by 5 bases and J by 4 bases, and 6 bases separated the two germline ends. The CDR3 has 11 residues. The CDR3 region has the DNA TGTGCCAGCAGGGTTCGCACTGAAGCTTTCTTT. This encodes CASRVRTEAFF.

The chain joins TRBV18 to TRBJ1-2; 7 nucleotides agree with TRBD1. Trimming at V came to 8 bases and at J to 5 bases, leaving 8 bases not matched to a gene. The CDR3 is 13 residues long. CDR1 is KGHSH, CDR2 LQKENI, per germline. The DNA for the CDR3 is TGTGCCAGCCGGGGACAGCCACAATATGGCTACACCTTC. This translates into CASRGQPQYGYTF.

V usage is TRBV3-1 (or the pseudogene TRBV3-2) and J usage is TRBJ1-3; no clear D. Germline V gene data show CDR1 as LGHDT and CDR2 as YNNKEL (reference sequence). The V and J ends lost 1 base and 0 bases respectively, with 7 bases between them. The CDR3 has 15 amino acids. The CDR3 nucleotides read TGTGCCAGCAGCCAAGTTTTTAGCTCTGGAAACACCATATATTTT. Amino acid sequence: CASSQVFSSGNTIYF.

The rearrangement links TRBV19 to TRBJ1-1; D uncertain. With 6 bases removed from V and 8 bases from J, the gap between germline ends came to 19 bases. Per germline, CDR1 LNHDA and CDR2 SQIVND (reference sequence). This CDR3 region has 14 residues. The CDR3 coding sequence is TGTGCCAGTAGCCAACTCGGACGGACGGTCGAAGCTTTCTTT. Amino acids: CASSQLGRTVEAFF.

The gene calls are TRBV12-3 or TRBV12-4 and TRBJ1-1; 7 bases are shared with TRBD1. The CDR3 loop spans 12 amino acids. V shed 6 bases and J 8 bases; nucleotides not matched to a gene: 6. DNA of the CDR3: TGTGCCAGCAGAATCGGGACAGCCGAAGCTTTCTTT. This gives the protein CASRIGTAEAFF.

The chain couples TRBV9 to TRBJ2-3; D remains unclear. The CDR3 is made up of 13 amino acids. CDR1 and CDR2 (germline): SGDLS, YYNGEE. V was cut by 4 bases and J by 1 base, with 7 bases left in between. The CDR3 DNA reads TGTGCCAGCAGCCCCCGGGGCACAGATACGCAGTATTTT. Translating it yields CASSPRGTDTQYF. Full variable domain (missing parts from reference TRBV9 and TRBJ2-3): DSGVTQTPKHLITATGQRVTLRCSPRSGDLSVYWYQQSLDQGLQFLIQYYNGEERAKGNILERFSAQQFPDLHSELNLSSLELGDSALYFCASSPRGTDTQYFGPGTRLTVL.

The chain is built from TRBV4-1 and TRBJ2-7, with D perhaps matching TRBD2 (5 bases). The CDR3 length is 16 residues. The germline CDR1 and CDR2 sequences are MGHRA and YSYEKL. Trimming removed 0 bases from V and 3 bases from J, with 15 bases in between. CDR3 sequence: CASSQEARRTGYEQYF. The CDR3 bases are TGCGCCAGCAGCCAAGAGGCGCGGAGGACCGGCTACGAGCAGTACTTC.

The chain joins TRBV19 to TRBJ1-1; 9 bases fit TRBD1. V shed 3 bases and J 9 bases; nucleotides not matched to a gene: 5. Per germline, CDR1 LNHDA and CDR2 SQIVND (reference sequence). The CDR3 totals 13 residues. The CDR3 region is CASSIPGTGKAFF. CDR3 sequence (DNA): TGTGCCAGTAGTATTCCCGGGACAGGGAAAGCTTTCTTT. Using reference TRBV19 and TRBJ1-1 for the parts outside the CDR3, the full variable domain is DGGITQSPKYLFRKEGQNVTLSCEQNLNHDAMYWYRQDPGQGLRLIYYSQIVNDFQKGDIAEGYSVSREKKESFPLTVTSAQKNPTAFYLCASSIPGTGKAFFGQGTRLTVV.

This clone showed up just once. The gene calls are TRBV10-3 and TRBJ2-7; TRBD2 matches at 8 bases. Germline values: CDR1 ENHRY, CDR2 SYGVKD. This CDR3 comprises 13 residues. Losses at the gene ends were 8 bases for V and 0 bases for J; bases not matched to a gene: 3. CDR3 in DNA: TGTGCCATCGAAAGCGGGGGCTCCTACGAGCAGTACTTC. Encoded protein: CAIESGGSYEQYF.

The V gene is TRBV7-2, the J gene TRBJ1-2, with a possible D match to TRBD1 (5 bases). Germline CDR1 SGHTA, CDR2 FQGNSA. CDR3 length equals 16 residues. The V end lost 5 bases, the J end lost 2 bases, and 18 bases lay between the germline ends. CDR3 sequence (DNA): TGTGCCAGCAGCCGGGGTGGGGCCAGAGCAAACTATGGCTACACCTTC. As protein: CASSRGGARANYGYTF.

The chain is built from TRBV6-5 and TRBJ2-7; D unresolved. Germline-derived CDR1 and CDR2 are MNHEY and SVGAGI. The V and J ends lost 6 bases and 0 bases respectively, with 6 bases between them. This CDR3 has 12 amino acids. CDR3 sequence (DNA): TGTGCCAGCAGGCAGGACTCCTACGAGCAGTACTTC. It encodes CASRQDSYEQYF.